Following are 2 T cell receptor beta chains from one sample sequenced in a study of long-term antiretroviral therapy in people with HIV. With survey level as its setting, the immunoSEQ assay was v3.0. Clones were read by immunoSEQ multiplex PCR, and TCRdb kept only the in-frame ones, dropping some. The sample includes approximately 7,000 clones, approximately 83% seen only once; the top ten take around 3%. This material consisted of unsorted PBMCs, taken 3.7 years after starting antiretroviral therapy. These receptors all come from a woman in her forties or fifties with HIV.

The V call is TRBV5-6, the J call TRBJ2-2; TRBD2 aligns across 9 bases. This CDR3 is 16 amino acids long. With 5 bases clipped from V and 4 bases from J, the junction kept 9 bases outside the gene matches. Per germline, CDR1 SGHDT and CDR2 YYEEEE. As DNA, the CDR3 is TGTGCCAGCAGTATGGGACTAGCTTTTAGCACCGGGGAGCTGTTTTTT. Translated: CASSMGLAFSTGELFF.

This sequence joins TRBV10-3 and TRBJ1-2, with D uncertain. Germline V gene sequence: CDR1 ENHRY, CDR2 SYGVKD. This CDR3 is built from 14 residues. The V end was cut by 0 bases, the J end by 2 bases, with 7 bases between. The CDR3 loop reads CAISESAGNYGYTF. The CDR3 nucleotides read TGTGCCATCAGTGAGTCGGCCGGGAACTATGGCTACACCTTC.